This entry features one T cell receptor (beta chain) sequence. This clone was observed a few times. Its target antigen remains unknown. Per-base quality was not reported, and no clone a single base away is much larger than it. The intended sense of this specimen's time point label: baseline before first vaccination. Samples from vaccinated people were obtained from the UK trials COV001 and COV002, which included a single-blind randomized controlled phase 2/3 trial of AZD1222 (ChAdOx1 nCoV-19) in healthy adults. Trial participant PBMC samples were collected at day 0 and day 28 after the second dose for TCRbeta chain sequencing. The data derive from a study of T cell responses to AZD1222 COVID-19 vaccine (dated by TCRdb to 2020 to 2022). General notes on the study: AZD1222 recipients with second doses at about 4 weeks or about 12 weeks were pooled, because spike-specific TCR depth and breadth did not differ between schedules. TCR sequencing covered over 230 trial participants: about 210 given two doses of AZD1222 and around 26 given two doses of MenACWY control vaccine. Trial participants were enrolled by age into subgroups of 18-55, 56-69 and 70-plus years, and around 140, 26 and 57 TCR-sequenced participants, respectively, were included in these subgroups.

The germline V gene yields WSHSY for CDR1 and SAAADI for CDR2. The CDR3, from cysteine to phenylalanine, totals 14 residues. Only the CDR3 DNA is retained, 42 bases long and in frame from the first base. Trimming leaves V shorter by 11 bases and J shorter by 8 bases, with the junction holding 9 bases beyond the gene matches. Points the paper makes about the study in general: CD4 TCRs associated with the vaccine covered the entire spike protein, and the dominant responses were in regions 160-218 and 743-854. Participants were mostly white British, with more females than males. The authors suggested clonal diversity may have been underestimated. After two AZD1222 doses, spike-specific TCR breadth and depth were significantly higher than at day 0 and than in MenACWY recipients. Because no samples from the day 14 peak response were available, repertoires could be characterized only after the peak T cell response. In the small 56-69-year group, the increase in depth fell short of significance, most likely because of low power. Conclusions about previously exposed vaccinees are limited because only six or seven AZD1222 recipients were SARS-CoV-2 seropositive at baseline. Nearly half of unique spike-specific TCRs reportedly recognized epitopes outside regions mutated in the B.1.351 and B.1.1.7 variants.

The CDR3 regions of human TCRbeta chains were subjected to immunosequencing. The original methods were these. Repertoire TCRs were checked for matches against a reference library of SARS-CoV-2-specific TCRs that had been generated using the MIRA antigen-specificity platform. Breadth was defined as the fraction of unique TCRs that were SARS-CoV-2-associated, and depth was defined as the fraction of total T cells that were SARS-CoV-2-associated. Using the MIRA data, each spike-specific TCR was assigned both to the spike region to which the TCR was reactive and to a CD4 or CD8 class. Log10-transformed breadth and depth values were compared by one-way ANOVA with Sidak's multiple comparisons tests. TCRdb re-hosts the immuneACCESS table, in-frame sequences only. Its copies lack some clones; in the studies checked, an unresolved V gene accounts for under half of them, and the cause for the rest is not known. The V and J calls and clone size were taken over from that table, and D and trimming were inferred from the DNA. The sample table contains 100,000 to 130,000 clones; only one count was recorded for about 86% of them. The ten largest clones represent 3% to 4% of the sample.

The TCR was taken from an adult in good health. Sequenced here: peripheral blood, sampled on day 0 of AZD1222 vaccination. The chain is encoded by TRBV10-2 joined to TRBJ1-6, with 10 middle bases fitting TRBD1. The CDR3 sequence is CAALTGQGDSPLHF. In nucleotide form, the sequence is TGCGCCGCCTTGACCGGACAGGGGGATTCACCCCTCCACTTT.